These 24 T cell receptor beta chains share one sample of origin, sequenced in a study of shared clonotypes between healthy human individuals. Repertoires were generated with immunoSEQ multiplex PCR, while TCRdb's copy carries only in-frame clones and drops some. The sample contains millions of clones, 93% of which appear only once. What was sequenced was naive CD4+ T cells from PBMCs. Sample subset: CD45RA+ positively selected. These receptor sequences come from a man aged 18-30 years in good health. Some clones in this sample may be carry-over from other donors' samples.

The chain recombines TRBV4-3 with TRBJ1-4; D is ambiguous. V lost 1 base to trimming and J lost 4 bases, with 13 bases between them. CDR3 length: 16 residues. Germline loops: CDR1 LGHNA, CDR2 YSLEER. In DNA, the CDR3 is TGCGCCAGCAGCCAAGGAGGTCGGCCACTTAATGAAAAACTGTTTTTT. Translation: CASSQGGRPLNEKLFF.

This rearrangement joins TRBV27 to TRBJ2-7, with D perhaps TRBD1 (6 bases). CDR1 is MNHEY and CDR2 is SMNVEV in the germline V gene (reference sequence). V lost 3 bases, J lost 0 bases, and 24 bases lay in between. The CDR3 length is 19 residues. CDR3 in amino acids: CASSFKVRTPGDFSYEQYF. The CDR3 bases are TGTGCCAGCAGTTTTAAGGTCAGAACACCAGGGGATTTCTCCTACGAGCAGTACTTC.

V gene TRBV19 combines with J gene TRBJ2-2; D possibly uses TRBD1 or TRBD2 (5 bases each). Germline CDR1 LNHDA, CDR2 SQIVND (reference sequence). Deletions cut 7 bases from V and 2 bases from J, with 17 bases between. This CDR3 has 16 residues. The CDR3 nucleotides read TGTGCCAGTACCGCGTTTGGGGGTGCTAACACCGGGGAGCTGTTTTTT. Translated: CASTAFGGANTGELFF.

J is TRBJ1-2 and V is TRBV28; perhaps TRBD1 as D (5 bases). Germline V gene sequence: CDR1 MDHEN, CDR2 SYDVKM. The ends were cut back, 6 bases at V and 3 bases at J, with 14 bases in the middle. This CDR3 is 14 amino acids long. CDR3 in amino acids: CASSQPWGHYGYTF. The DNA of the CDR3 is TGTGCCAGCAGCCAGCCATGGGGCCACTATGGCTACACCTTC.

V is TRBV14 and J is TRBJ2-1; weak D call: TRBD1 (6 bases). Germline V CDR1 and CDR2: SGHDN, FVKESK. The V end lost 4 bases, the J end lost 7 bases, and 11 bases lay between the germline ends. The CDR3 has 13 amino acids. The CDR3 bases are TGTGCCAGCAGCCTTTGGCAGGGGAATGAGCAGTTCTTC. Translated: CASSLWQGNEQFF.

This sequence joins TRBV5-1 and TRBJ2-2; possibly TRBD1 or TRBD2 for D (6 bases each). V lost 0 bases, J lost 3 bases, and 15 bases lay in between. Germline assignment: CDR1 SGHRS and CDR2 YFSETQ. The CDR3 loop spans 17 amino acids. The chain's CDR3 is CASSLEPGGLDTGELFF. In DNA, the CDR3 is TGCGCCAGCAGCTTGGAACCCGGGGGCCTCGACACCGGGGAGCTGTTTTTT. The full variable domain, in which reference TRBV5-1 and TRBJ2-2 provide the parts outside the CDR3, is KAGVTQTPRYLIKTRGQQVTLSCSPISGHRSVSWYQQTPGQGLQFLFEYFSETQRNKGNFPGRFSGRQFSNSRSEMNVSTLELGDSALYLCASSLEPGGLDTGELFFGEGSRLTVL.

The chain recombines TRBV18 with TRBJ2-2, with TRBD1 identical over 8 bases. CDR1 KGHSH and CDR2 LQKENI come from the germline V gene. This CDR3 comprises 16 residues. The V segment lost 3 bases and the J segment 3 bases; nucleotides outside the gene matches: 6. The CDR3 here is CASSPQGAIDTGELFF. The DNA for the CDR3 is TGTGCCAGCTCACCGCAGGGGGCGATTGACACCGGGGAGCTGTTTTTT.

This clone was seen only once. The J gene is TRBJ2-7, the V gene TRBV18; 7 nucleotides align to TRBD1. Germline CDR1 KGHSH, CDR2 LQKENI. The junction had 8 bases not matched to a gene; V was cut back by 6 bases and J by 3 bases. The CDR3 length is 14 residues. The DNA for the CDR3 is TGTGCCAGCTCTCCCCGGGACAGCCACTACGAGCAGTACTTC. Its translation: CASSPRDSHYEQYF.

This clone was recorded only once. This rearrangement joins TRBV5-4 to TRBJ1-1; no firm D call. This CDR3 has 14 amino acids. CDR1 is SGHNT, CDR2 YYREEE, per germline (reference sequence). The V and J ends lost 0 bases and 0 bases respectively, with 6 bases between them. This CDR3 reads CASSLGTMNTEAFF. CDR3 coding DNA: TGTGCCAGCAGCTTGGGTACCATGAACACTGAAGCTTTCTTT.

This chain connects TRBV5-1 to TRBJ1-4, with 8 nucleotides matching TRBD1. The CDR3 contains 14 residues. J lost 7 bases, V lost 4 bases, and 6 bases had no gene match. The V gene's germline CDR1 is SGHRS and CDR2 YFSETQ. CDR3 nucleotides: TGCGCCAGCAGCGCTTTAGACAGGGGTGAAAAACTGTTTTTT. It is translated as CASSALDRGEKLFF.

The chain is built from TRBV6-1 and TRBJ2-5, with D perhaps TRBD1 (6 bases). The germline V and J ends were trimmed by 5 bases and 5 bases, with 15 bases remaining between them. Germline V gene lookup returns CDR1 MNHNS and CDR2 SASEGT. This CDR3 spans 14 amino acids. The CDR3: CASSKQGFEETQYF. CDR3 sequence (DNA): TGTGCCAGCAGTAAACAGGGTTTCGAGGAGACCCAGTACTTC.

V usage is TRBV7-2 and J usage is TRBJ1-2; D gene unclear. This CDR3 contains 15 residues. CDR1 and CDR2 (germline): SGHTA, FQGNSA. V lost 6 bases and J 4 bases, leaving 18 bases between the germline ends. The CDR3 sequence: CASRPDRTETYGYTF. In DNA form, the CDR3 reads TGTGCCAGCAGACCCGACCGGACGGAGACCTATGGCTACACCTTC.

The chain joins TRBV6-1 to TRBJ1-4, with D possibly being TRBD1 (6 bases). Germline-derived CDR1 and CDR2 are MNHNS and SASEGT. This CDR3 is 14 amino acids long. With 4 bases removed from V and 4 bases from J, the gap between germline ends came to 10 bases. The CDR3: CASSVGGGNEKLFF. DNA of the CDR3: TGTGCCAGCAGTGTTGGGGGCGGTAATGAAAAACTGTTTTTT.

The chain's CDR3 is CASSVATGEYNEQFF. DNA of the CDR3: TGTGCCAGCAGCGTAGCTACGGGAGAGTACAATGAGCAGTTCTTC. The chain has TRBV9 and TRBJ2-1; TRBD2 might be the D (6 bases). CDR1 is SGDLS and CDR2 is YYNGEE in the germline V gene. This CDR3 has 15 amino acids. With 0 bases removed from V and 4 bases from J, the gap between germline ends came to 11 bases.

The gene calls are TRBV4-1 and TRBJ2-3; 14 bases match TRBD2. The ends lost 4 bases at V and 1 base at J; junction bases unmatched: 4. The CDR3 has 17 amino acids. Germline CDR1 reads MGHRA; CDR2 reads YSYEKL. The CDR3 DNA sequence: TGCGCCAGCAGCCGAGGGGGACTAGCGGGAGGCACAGATACGCAGTATTTT. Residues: CASSRGGLAGGTDTQYF.

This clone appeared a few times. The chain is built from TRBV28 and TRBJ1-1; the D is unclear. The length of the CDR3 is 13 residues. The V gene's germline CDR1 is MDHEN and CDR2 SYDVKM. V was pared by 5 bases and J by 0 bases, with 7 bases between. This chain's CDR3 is CASSEVMNTEAFF. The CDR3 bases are TGTGCCAGCAGTGAGGTAATGAACACTGAAGCTTTCTTT.

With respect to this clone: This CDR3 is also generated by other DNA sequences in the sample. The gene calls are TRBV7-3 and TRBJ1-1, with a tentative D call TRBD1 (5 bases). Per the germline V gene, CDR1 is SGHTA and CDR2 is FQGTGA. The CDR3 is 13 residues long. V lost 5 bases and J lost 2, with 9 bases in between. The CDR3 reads CASSPQGNTEAFF. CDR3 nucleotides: TGTGCCAGCAGCCCTCAGGGTAACACTGAAGCTTTCTTT.

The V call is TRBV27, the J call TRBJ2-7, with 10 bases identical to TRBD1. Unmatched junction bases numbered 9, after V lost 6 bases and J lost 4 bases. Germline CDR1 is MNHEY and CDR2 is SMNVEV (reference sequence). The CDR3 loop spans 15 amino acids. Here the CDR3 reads CASRLNPGQGYEQYF. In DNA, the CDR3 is TGTGCCAGCAGACTTAATCCGGGACAGGGGTACGAGCAGTACTTC.

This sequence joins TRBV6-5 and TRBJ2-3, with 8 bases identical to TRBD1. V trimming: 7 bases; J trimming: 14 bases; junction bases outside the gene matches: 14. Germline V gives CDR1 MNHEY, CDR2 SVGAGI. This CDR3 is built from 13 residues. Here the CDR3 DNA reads TGTGCCAGCACCCCTCCGGACAGGGTACGACCGTATTTT. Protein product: CASTPPDRVRPYF.

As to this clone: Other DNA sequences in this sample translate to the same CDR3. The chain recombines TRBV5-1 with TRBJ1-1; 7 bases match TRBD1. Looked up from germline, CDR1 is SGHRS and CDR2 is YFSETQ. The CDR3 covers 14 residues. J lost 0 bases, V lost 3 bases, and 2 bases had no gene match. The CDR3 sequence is CASSSQGVNTEAFF. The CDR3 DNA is TGCGCCAGCAGCTCTCAGGGGGTGAACACTGAAGCTTTCTTT.

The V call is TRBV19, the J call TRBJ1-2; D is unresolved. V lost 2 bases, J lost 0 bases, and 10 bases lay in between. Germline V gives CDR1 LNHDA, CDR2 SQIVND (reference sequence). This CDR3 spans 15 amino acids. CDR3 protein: CASSIFPAANYGYTF. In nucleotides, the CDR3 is TGTGCCAGTAGTATATTCCCTGCAGCTAACTATGGCTACACCTTC.

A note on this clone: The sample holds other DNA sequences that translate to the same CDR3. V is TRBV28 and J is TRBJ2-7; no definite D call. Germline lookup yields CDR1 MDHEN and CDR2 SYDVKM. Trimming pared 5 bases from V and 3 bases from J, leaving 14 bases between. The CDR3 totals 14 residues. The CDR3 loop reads CASSLVGPNYEQYF. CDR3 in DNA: TGTGCCAGCAGTCTTGTAGGACCTAACTACGAGCAGTACTTC.

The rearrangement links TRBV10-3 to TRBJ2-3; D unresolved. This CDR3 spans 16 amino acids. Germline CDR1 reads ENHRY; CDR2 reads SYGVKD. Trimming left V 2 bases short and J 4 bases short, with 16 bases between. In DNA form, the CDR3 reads TGTGCCATCAGTGAGAGTGGACCCGTAAGCGCAGATACGCAGTATTTT. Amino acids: CAISESGPVSADTQYF.

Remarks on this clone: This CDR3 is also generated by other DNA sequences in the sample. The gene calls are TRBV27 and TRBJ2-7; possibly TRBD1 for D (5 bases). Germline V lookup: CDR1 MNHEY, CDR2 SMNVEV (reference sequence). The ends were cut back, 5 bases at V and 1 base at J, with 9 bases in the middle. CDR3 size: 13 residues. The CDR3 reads CASSRAGSYEQYF. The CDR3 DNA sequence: TGTGCCAGCAGTAGGGCAGGGTCCTACGAGCAGTACTTC.